This T cell receptor (beta chain) was sequenced for a study of T cell clonotyping in hematopoietic cell transplantation. About this clone: Its antigen remains unknown.

The germline CDR1 and CDR2 sequences are MNHEY and SVGAGI. The CDR3 totals 13 residues. V lost 6 bases to trimming and J lost 3 bases, with 12 bases between them. Measured with immunoSEQ multiplex PCR; TCRdb has only the in-frame clones, and not every one. The sample lists around 11,000 clones, about nine tenths occurring once. Recipients were bled about 28 days pretransplant and at posttransplant days 30, 100, 180. Study results and caveats: Pathologically expanded recipient clonotypes increased progressively from day 30 to day 180 as diversity fell. CD4 and CD8 repertoire contributions could not be separated without sorting.

Here the sequenced sample was PBMCs, taken 180 days after allogeneic stem cell transplant. The receptor's source is a male patient in his sixties or seventies who had an allogeneic stem cell transplant from an unrelated donor, so the T cells may come from the graft donor. Some clones in this sample may be carry-over from other donors' samples. This rearrangement joins TRBV6-5 to TRBJ2-7; D perhaps matches TRBD1 (5 bases). The CDR3 region is CASRPTVYYEQYF. The CDR3 DNA reads TGTGCCAGCAGACCGACAGTTTACTACGAGCAGTACTTC.